Listed below are T cell receptor beta chains from one sample, sequenced in a study of CD8 T cells in Susac syndrome. Using its own MiXCR run on the immunoSEQ multiplex PCR reads, TCRdb lists one record per CDR3 protein. The sample comprises a few hundred thousand distinct CDR3 sequences, approximately 95% of which are singletons, and around 0.08% rests with the top ten. Sequencing input: CD4+ T cells from PBMCs. The receptors derive from a human donor with multiple sclerosis. CDR3s include the opening cysteine and the closing phenylalanine or tryptophan. A D gene is named only where the DNA matches it firmly. Clone sizes are given selectively: once, few, many, or a class where the clone is expanded.

v_gene: TRBV28
j_gene: TRBJ2-1
d_gene: NA
abundance: NA
CDR3nt: TGTGCCACCACCTCTCTAGGGATGGAGTTCTTC
CDR3aa: CATTSLGMEFF

v_gene: TRBV7-9
j_gene: TRBJ1-2
d_gene: TRBD1
abundance: NA
CDR3nt: TGTGCCAGCAGCGCCACAGACAGGGTTAACGATGGCTACACCTTC
CDR3aa: CASSATDRVNDGYTF

v_gene: TRBV15
j_gene: TRBJ2-1
d_gene: NA
abundance: NA
CDR3nt: TGTGCCACCAGCAACGATCCCCGTCCTGGGCACAATGAGCAGTTCTTC
CDR3aa: CATSNDPRPGHNEQFF

v_gene: TRBV7-9
j_gene: TRBJ1-3
d_gene: NA
abundance: NA
CDR3nt: TGTGCCAGCAGCTCCCGGGGTCCTGACACCATATATTTT
CDR3aa: CASSSRGPDTIYF

v_gene: TRBV30
j_gene: TRBJ1-2
d_gene: NA
abundance: NA
CDR3nt: TGTGCCTGGACCACCGACTGGGTTGGCTACACCTTC
CDR3aa: CAWTTDWVGYTF

v_gene: TRBV30
j_gene: TRBJ2-4
d_gene: NA
abundance: NA
CDR3nt: TGTGCCTGGAGCGGGGAAGGGCCTATGGGCATTCAGTACTTC
CDR3aa: CAWSGEGPMGIQYF

v_gene: TRBV4-1
j_gene: TRBJ1-5
d_gene: NA
abundance: NA
CDR3nt: TGCGCCAGCAGCCAAGATAGCGATCAGCCCCAGCATTTT
CDR3aa: CASSQDSDQPQHF

v_gene: TRBV29-1
j_gene: TRBJ1-1
d_gene: TRBD1
abundance: NA
CDR3nt: TGCAGCGTCTCAACAGGGGGCTGGACTGAAGCTTTCTTT
CDR3aa: CSVSTGGWTEAFF

v_gene: TRBV6-6
j_gene: TRBJ2-7
d_gene: TRBD1
abundance: NA
CDR3nt: TGTGCCAGCAGCCAAGGGTGGACAGGCGCCTACGAGCAGTACTTC
CDR3aa: CASSQGWTGAYEQYF

v_gene: TRBV27
j_gene: TRBJ1-5
d_gene: NA
abundance: NA
CDR3nt: TGTGCCAGCAGTGGACAGAGGTATAGCAATCAGCCCCAGCATTTT
CDR3aa: CASSGQRYSNQPQHF

v_gene: TRBV19
j_gene: TRBJ2-1
d_gene: NA
abundance: NA
CDR3nt: TGTGCCAGTACCCGAACCGGGGTGATTGAGCAGTTCTTC
CDR3aa: CASTRTGVIEQFF

v_gene: TRBV18
j_gene: TRBJ1-1
d_gene: TRBD1
abundance: once
CDR3nt: TGTGCCAGCTCACCCCCGGGACAGGGACGGACTGAAGCTTTCTTT
CDR3aa: CASSPPGQGRTEAFF

v_gene: TRBV7-2
j_gene: TRBJ2-1
d_gene: NA
abundance: NA
CDR3nt: TGTGCCAGCAGCTTAGCAGGGCTCGCGGGAAGGCCTCTGGATGAGCAGTTCTTC
CDR3aa: CASSLAGLAGRPLDEQFF

v_gene: TRBV6-6
j_gene: TRBJ1-2
d_gene: NA
abundance: NA
CDR3nt: TGTGCCAGCAGTCCCAAGGGCTATGGCTACACCTTC
CDR3aa: CASSPKGYGYTF

v_gene: TRBV3-1
j_gene: TRBJ1-1
d_gene: NA
abundance: once
CDR3nt: TGTGCCAGCAGCAAAACCGGGACACTCCTTAACACTGAAGCTTTCTTT
CDR3aa: CASSKTGTLLNTEAFF

v_gene: TRBV12-3/TRBV12-4
j_gene: TRBJ2-3
d_gene: NA
abundance: NA
CDR3nt: TGTGCCAGCAGAAGACAGTTCACTAGCACAGATACGCAGTATTTT
CDR3aa: CASRRQFTSTDTQYF